In its sample, the clone carrying this T cell receptor beta chain was seen a few times. As yet, its antigen is unknown. The investigators collected lesional scalp punch biopsies and peripheral blood from alopecia areata patients. The data originate from a study of CD8+ T cells in alopecia areata. The study, taken as a whole, reports: Tissue-resident alphabeta T cells belonging to normal skin likewise get sequenced within scalp specimens.

Extracted RNA was reverse transcribed, and the resulting cDNA served as sequencing template. Libraries were prepared by immunoSEQ multiplex PCR; TCRdb keeps only in-frame clonotypes and omits some of them. The sample lists 140,000 to 150,000 clones, approximately 50% seen once, with roughly 6.8% in the top ten. V lost 6 bases to trimming and J lost 3 bases, with 11 bases between them. Germline CDR1 and CDR2: SQVTM and ANQGSEA. CDR3 length: 12 amino acids. The chain is built from TRBV29-1 and TRBJ1-2; possibly TRBD1 for D (6 bases). The sequenced sample consisted of CD4+ T cells sorted from blood. The clonotype comes from a human donor with alopecia areata. The CDR3 DNA reads as TGCAGCGTGGTACAGGGTGACTATGGCTACACCTTC. This codes for CSVVQGDYGYTF.